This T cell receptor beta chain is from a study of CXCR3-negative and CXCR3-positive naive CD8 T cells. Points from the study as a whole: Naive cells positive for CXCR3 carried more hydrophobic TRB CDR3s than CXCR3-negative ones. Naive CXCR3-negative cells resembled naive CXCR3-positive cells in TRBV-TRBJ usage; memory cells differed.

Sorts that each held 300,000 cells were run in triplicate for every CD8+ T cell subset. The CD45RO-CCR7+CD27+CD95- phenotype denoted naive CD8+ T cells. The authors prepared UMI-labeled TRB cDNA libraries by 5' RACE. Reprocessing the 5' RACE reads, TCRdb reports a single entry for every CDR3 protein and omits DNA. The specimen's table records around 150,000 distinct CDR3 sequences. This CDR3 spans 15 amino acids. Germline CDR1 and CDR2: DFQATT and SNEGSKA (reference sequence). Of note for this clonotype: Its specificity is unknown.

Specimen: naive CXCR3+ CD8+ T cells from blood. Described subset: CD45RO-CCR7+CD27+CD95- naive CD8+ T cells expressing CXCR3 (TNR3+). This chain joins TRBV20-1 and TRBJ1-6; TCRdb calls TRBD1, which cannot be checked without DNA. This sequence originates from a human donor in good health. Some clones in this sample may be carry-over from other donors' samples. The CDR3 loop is CSATDRASYNSPLHF.